What follows describes a single T cell receptor beta chain. Assay: immunoSEQ multiplex PCR; the TCRdb copy retains only in-frame clones and omits some. Counted here are approximately 160,000 clones, about 84% occurring once; the ten biggest clones make up 5% to 6%. V was pared by 0 bases and J by 7 bases, with 16 bases of the junction left unmatched. The CDR3 runs 20 residues. Germline values: CDR1 SGHRS, CDR2 YFSETQ. This specimen comes from a study of blood T cell repertoires in COVID-19. Overall study: Nucleic acid was either cDNA or gDNA, and it came from T cells, B-cell-depleted T cells, or PBMCs.

The age range of participants was about 18 to 95 years, with residence in about two dozen US areas. The TCR sequence derives from a man aged 40-55 years who had recovered from COVID-19. This chain connects TRBV5-1 to TRBJ2-2, with 12 nucleotides matching TRBD2. The sample taken for sequencing was PBMCs or T cells enriched from blood (not recorded which). The CDR3: CASSLEPPHASGGADGELFF. The CDR3, as DNA: TGCGCCAGCAGCTTGGAACCCCCCCATGCTAGCGGGGGGGCTGACGGGGAGCTGTTTTTT.